Below are 14 T cell receptor beta chains sequenced from a single sample in a study of T cells in Graves' hyperthyroidism and ophthalmopathy. The TCR beta CDR3 regions underwent amplification using RNA transcripts as the source. An initial round of RT-PCR targeting the TCR CDR3 relied on the HTBI primer set. TCRdb re-derived calls from the multiplex PCR reads in MiXCR, one entry per CDR3 protein. In the table there are hundreds of thousands of distinct CDR3 sequences, around 15% of which are singletons. The sequenced material came from blood. The origin of the receptors is a woman between 18 and 30 years old with Graves' hyperthyroidism.

CDR3 nucleotide sequence: TGCGCCAGCAGCTTGCCGACAGGGCCTAATGAAAAACTGTTTTTT. Translating it yields CASSLPTGPNEKLFF. V gene TRBV5-1 combines with J gene TRBJ1-4; 7 nucleotides match TRBD1. This CDR3 is 15 amino acids long. Germline V gene sequence: CDR1 SGHRS, CDR2 YFSETQ. The V and J ends lost 1 base and 3 bases, in that order; junction bases with no gene match: 3.

In this sample, this clonotype turned up many times. J is TRBJ2-3 and V is TRBV30, with TRBD2 matching over 8 bases. This CDR3 spans 13 amino acids. Germline CDR1 GTSNPN, CDR2 SVGIG (reference sequence). With 3 bases clipped from V and 1 base from J, the junction kept 0 bases outside the gene matches. This chain's CDR3 is CAWSGRGTDTQYF. The CDR3 DNA reads TGTGCCTGGAGCGGGAGGGGCACAGATACGCAGTATTTT.

Notes on this clonotype: A much larger clone is a single base away; this may be a read error. V is TRBV6-2 or TRBV6-3 and J is TRBJ2-2, with 7 positions matching TRBD1. J was trimmed by 2 bases and V by 2 bases; bases with no gene match: 2. The CDR3 length is 15 residues. Looked up from germline, CDR1 is MNHEY and CDR2 is SVGEGT. CDR3 coding DNA: TGTGCCAGCAGTTACGGGACAGCAAACACCGGGGAGCTGTTTTTT. Amino acid sequence: CASSYGTANTGELFF.

In nucleotides, the CDR3 is TGCAGCGTTGTCACAGACAGGGAGACCCAGTACTTC. Amino acid sequence: CSVVTDRETQYF. This chain joins TRBV29-1 and TRBJ2-5; tentative D call: TRBD1 (6 bases). The V gene's germline CDR1 is SQVTM and CDR2 ANQGSEA. Trimming removed 4 bases from V and 5 bases from J, with 11 bases in between. CDR3 length equals 12 residues. Using reference TRBV29-1 and TRBJ2-5 for the parts outside the CDR3, the full variable domain is SAVISQKPSRDICQRGTSLTIQCQVDSQVTMMFWYRQQPGQSLTLIATANQGSEATYESGFVIDKFPISRPNLTFSTLTVSNMSPEDSSIYLCSVVTDRETQYFGPGTRLLVL.

This clonotype was recorded many times. The chain couples TRBV5-1 to TRBJ2-1, with D possibly TRBD2 on 6 matching bases. The CDR3 spans 14 residues. CDR1 and CDR2 from the germline V gene are SGHRS and YFSETQ. V lost 2 bases to trimming and J lost 5 bases, with 11 bases between them. The CDR3 DNA reads as TGCGCCAGCAGCTTACCCGGGAGCAACAATGAGCAGTTCTTC. Protein: CASSLPGSNNEQFF. Full variable domain (outside the CDR3, taken from reference TRBV5-1 and TRBJ2-1): KAGVTQTPRYLIKTRGQQVTLSCSPISGHRSVSWYQQTPGQGLQFLFEYFSETQRNKGNFPGRFSGRQFSNSRSEMNVSTLELGDSALYLCASSLPGSNNEQFFGPGTRLTVL.

This clonotype came up many times. The chain combines TRBV5-1 with TRBJ2-7, with TRBD2 matching 13 bases. CDR3 size: 16 residues. Germline V CDR1 and CDR2: SGHRS, YFSETQ. After removal of 1 base from V and 4 bases from J, the junction contained 5 bases not matched to a gene. The DNA of the CDR3 is TGCGCCAGCAGCTTGACTAGCGGGAGGGCCCGGTACGAGCAGTACTTC. It specifies CASSLTSGRARYEQYF.

The V call is TRBV4-2, the J call TRBJ2-2, with D possibly matching TRBD1 (7 bases). The CDR3 totals 16 residues. The V gene's germline CDR1 is LGHNA and CDR2 YNFKEQ. With 4 bases removed from V and 5 bases from J, the gap between germline ends came to 17 bases. The CDR3 region is CASSPPGGSVTGELFF. DNA of the CDR3: TGTGCCAGCAGCCCCCCAGGGGGGAGTGTGACCGGGGAGCTGTTTTTT.

This clonotype was picked up many times. This rearrangement joins TRBV13 to TRBJ2-1; TRBD2 matches at 7 bases. Unmatched junction bases numbered 4, after V lost 2 bases and J lost 6 bases. CDR1 and CDR2 from the germline V gene are PRHDT and FYEKMQ (reference sequence). This CDR3 spans 14 amino acids. DNA of the CDR3: TGTGCCAGCAGCTTAAACACGGGAGGCAATGAGCAGTTCTTC. It specifies CASSLNTGGNEQFF.

This chain links TRBV10-3 with TRBJ2-3; TRBD2 aligns across 8 bases. Germline V gives CDR1 ENHRY, CDR2 SYGVKD. With V trimmed by 6 bases and J by 2 bases, 4 bases remained unmatched. The CDR3 totals 14 residues. The CDR3 DNA follows: TGTGCCATCAGGCCGGGACTAGACACAGATACGCAGTATTTT. Translated: CAIRPGLDTDTQYF.

This clonotype appeared many times. The gene calls are TRBV7-2 and TRBJ2-2, with TRBD2 matching over 9 bases. CDR1 is SGHTA, CDR2 FQGNSA, per germline. V trimming: 6 bases; J trimming: 4 bases; junction bases outside the gene matches: 15. The CDR3 length is 18 residues. The CDR3 reads CASRRGASGKVITGELFF. DNA of the CDR3: TGTGCCAGCAGGCGGGGCGCTAGCGGGAAAGTAATCACCGGGGAGCTGTTTTTT. The variable domain in full, with the rest retrieved from reference TRBV7-2 and TRBJ2-2, is GAGVSQSPSNKVTEKGKDVELRCDPISGHTALYWYRQSLGQGLEFLIYFQGNSAPDKSGLPSDRFSAERTGGSVSTLTIQRTQQEDSAVYLCASRRGASGKVITGELFFGEGSRLTVL.

This clonotype was detected ten times or more. The chain links TRBV11-2 to TRBJ1-1; 9 bases line up with TRBD1. CDR1 and CDR2 from the germline V gene are SGHAT and FQNNGV. Trimming removed 0 bases from V and 11 bases from J; junction bases left unmatched: 4. This CDR3 has 13 residues. CDR3 amino acids: CASSLDLDRGAFF. CDR3 coding DNA: TGTGCCAGCAGCTTAGACCTCGACAGGGGGGCTTTCTTT.

Only a few counts were recorded for this clonotype. The chain joins TRBV19 to TRBJ2-7; 7 positions agree with TRBD1. Trimming at V came to 5 bases and at J to 2 bases, leaving 9 bases not matched to a gene. The CDR3 consists of 15 residues. CDR1 LNHDA and CDR2 SQIVND come from the germline V gene (reference sequence). CDR3 residues: CASSPRDRRPYEQYF. The CDR3 DNA sequence: TGTGCCAGTAGTCCGAGGGACAGAAGGCCCTACGAGCAGTACTTC.

This clonotype has ten or more counts. The gene calls are TRBV6-1 and TRBJ1-2; D uncertain. CDR1 and CDR2 from the germline V gene are MNHNS and SASEGT. V was trimmed by 0 bases and J by 8 bases, leaving 16 bases between them. The CDR3 length is 15 residues. The CDR3 DNA follows: TGTGCCAGCAGTGAAGCGCTTCTCGTAGGGCAAGGCTACACCTTC. This sequence encodes CASSEALLVGQGYTF.

In this sample, this clonotype turned up many times. This rearrangement joins TRBV11-2 to TRBJ1-1; possibly TRBD1 for D (5 bases). Germline loops: CDR1 SGHAT, CDR2 FQNNGV. This CDR3 has 14 residues. V gave up 0 bases and J gave up 7 bases, with 12 bases separating them. CDR3 sequence reads: CASSLDFVGGEAFF. DNA of the CDR3: TGTGCCAGCAGCTTAGACTTCGTGGGGGGTGAAGCTTTCTTT.